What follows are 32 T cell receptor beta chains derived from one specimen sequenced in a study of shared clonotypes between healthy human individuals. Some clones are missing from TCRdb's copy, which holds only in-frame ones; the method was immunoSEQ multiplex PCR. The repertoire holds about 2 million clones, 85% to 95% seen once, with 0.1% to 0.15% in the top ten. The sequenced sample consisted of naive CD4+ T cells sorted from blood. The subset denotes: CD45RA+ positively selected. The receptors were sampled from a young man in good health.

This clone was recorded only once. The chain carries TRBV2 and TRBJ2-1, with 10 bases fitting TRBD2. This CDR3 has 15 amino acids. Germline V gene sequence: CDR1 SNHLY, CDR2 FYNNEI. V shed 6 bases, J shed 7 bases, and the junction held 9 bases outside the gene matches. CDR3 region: CASRSTSGVRNEQFF. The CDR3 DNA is TGTGCCAGCAGGTCCACTAGCGGGGTGCGGAATGAGCAGTTCTTC.

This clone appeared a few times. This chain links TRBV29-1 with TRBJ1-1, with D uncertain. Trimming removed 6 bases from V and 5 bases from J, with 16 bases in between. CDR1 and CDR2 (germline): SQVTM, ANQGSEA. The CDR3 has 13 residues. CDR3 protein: CSVHRPGGTEAFF. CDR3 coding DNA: TGCAGCGTCCACCGCCCGGGAGGAACTGAAGCTTTCTTT.

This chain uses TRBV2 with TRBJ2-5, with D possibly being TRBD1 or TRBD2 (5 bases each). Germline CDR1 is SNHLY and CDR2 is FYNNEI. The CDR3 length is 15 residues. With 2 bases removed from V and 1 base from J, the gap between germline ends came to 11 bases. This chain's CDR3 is CASSEYGALQETQYF. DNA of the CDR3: TGTGCCAGCAGTGAATACGGGGCTCTCCAAGAGACCCAGTACTTC. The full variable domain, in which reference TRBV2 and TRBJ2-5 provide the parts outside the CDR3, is EPEVTQTPSHQVTQMGQEVILRCVPISNHLYFYWYRQILGQKVEFLVSFYNNEISEKSEIFDDQFSVERPDGSNFTLKIRSTKLEDSAMYFCASSEYGALQETQYFGPGTRLLVL.

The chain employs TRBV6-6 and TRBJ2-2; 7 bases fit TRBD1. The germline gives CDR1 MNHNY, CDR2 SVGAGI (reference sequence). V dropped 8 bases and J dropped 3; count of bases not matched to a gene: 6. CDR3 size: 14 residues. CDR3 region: CASENRGYTGELFF. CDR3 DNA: TGTGCCAGCGAAAACAGGGGATACACCGGGGAGCTGTTTTTT.

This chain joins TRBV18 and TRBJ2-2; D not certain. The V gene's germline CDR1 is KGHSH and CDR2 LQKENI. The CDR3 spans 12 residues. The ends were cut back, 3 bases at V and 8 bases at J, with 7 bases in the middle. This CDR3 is CASSPSMGELFF. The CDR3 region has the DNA TGTGCCAGCTCACCGTCGATGGGGGAGCTGTTTTTT. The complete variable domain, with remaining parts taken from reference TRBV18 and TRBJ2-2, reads NAGVMQNPRHLVRRRGQEARLRCSPMKGHSHVYWYRQLPEEGLKFMVYLQKENIIDESGMPKERFSAEFPKEGPSILRIQQVVRGDSAAYFCASSPSMGELFFGEGSRLTVL.

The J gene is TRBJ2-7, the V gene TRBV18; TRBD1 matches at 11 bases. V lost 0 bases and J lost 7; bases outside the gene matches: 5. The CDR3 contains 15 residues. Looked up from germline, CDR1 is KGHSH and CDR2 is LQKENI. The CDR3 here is CASSPPGQGAKEQYF. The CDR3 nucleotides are TGTGCCAGCTCACCACCAGGACAGGGGGCAAAAGAGCAGTACTTC.

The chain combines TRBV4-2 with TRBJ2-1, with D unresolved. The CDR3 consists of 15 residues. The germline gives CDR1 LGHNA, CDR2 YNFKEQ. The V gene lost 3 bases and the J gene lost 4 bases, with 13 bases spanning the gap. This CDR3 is CASSQSTAEYNEQFF. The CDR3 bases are TGTGCCAGCAGCCAGTCGACCGCTGAATACAATGAGCAGTTCTTC.

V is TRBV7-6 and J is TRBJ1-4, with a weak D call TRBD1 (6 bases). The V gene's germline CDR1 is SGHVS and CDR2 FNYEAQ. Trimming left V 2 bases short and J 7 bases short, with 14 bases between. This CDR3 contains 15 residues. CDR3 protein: CASSLHGGSGEKLFF. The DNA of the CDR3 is TGTGCCAGCAGCTTACATGGGGGCTCAGGTGAAAAACTGTTTTTT.

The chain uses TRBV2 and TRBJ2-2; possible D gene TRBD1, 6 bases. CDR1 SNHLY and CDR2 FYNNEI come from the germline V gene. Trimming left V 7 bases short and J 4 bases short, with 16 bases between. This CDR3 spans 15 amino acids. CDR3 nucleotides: TGTGCCAGCACCCGTATTCAGGGGAGCACCGGGGAGCTGTTTTTT. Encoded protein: CASTRIQGSTGELFF.

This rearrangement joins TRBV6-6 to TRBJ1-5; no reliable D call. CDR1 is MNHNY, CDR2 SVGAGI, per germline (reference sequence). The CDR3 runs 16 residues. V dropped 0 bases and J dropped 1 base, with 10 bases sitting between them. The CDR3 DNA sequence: TGTGCCAGCAGTTACTCTGAACTACTGAGCAATCAGCCCCAGCATTTT. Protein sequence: CASSYSELLSNQPQHF.

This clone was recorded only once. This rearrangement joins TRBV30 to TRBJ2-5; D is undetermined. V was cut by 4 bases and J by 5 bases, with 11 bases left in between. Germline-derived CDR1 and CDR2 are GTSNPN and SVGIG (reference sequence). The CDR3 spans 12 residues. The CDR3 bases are TGTGCCTGGACCACTTTGAGGGAGACCCAGTACTTC. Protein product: CAWTTLRETQYF.

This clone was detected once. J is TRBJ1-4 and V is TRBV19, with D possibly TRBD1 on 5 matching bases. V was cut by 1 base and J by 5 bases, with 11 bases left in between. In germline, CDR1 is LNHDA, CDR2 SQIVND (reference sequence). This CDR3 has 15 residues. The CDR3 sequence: CASSIAMGQNEKLFF. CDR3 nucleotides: TGTGCCAGTAGTATAGCAATGGGGCAAAATGAAAAACTGTTTTTT.

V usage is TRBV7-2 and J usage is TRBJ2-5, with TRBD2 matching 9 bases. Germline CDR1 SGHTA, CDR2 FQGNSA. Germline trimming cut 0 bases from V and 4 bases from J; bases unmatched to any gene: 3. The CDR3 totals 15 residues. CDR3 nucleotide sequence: TGTGCCAGCAGCTTAGCCGAACTAGCGGGAGAGACCCAGTACTTC. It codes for CASSLAELAGETQYF.

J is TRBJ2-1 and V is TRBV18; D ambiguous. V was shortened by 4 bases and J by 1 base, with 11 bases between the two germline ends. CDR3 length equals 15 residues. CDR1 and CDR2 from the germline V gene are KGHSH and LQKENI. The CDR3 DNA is TGTGCCAGCTCACTGGATAGTCGATCCTACAATGAGCAGTTCTTC. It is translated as CASSLDSRSYNEQFF.

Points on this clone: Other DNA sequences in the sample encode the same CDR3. CDR3 coding DNA: TGTGCCAGCAGTTACTCTATGAACACTGAAGCTTTCTTT. As protein: CASSYSMNTEAFF. V gene TRBV6-5 combines with J gene TRBJ1-1; D call uncertain. This CDR3 spans 13 amino acids. V was shortened by 0 bases and J by 0 bases, with 2 bases between the two germline ends. Germline CDR1 and CDR2: MNHEY and SVGAGI.

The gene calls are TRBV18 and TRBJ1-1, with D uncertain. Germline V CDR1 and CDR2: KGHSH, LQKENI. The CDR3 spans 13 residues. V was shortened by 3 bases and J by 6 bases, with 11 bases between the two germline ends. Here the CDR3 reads CASSPSQFSEAFF. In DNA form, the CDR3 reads TGTGCCAGCTCACCTTCTCAGTTTTCTGAAGCTTTCTTT.

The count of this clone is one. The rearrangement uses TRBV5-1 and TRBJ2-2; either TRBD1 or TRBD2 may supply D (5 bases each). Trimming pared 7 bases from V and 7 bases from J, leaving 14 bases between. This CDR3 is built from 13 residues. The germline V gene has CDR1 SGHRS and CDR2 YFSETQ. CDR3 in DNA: TGCGCCAGCGGGAAAGGGGAGATCGGGGAGCTGTTTTTT. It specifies CASGKGEIGELFF.

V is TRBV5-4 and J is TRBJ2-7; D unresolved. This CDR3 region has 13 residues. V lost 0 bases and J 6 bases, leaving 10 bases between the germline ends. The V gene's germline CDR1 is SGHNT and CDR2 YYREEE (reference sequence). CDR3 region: CASSLAKGVEQYF. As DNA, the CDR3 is TGTGCCAGCAGCTTGGCCAAGGGTGTCGAGCAGTACTTC.

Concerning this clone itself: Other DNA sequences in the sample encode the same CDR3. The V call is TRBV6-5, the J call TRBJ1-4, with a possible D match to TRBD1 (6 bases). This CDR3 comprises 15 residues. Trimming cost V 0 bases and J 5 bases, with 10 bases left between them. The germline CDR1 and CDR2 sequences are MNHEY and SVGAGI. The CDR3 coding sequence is TGTGCCAGCAGTTACTCGACAGGTGACAATGAAAAACTGTTTTTT. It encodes CASSYSTGDNEKLFF.

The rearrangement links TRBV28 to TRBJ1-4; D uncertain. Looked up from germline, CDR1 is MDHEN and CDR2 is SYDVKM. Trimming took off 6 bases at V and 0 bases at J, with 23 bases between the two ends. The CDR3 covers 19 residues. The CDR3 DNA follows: TGTGCCAGCAGACTGCAAATTGGGAGGCCACCTGCAACTAATGAAAAACTGTTTTTT. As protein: CASRLQIGRPPATNEKLFF. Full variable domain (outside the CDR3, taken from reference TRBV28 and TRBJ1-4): DVKVTQSSRYLVKRTGEKVFLECVQDMDHENMFWYRQDPGLGLRLIYFSYDVKMKEKGDIPEGYSVSREKKERFSLILESASTNQTSMYLCASRLQIGRPPATNEKLFFGSGTQLSVL.

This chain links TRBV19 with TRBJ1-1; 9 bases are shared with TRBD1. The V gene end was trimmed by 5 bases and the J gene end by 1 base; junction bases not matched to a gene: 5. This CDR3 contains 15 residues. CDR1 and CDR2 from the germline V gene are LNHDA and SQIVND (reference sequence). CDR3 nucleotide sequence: TGTGCCAGTAGTGCCCCGGGACAGGGGAACACTGAAGCTTTCTTT. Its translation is CASSAPGQGNTEAFF.

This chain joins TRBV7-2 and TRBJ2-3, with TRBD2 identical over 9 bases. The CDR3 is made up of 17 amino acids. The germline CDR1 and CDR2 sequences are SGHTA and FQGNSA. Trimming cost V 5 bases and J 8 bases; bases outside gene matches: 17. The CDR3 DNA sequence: TGTGCCAGCAGCAGAATAGCGGGAGATTTATTGGAGGCTACGCAGTATTTT. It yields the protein CASSRIAGDLLEATQYF.

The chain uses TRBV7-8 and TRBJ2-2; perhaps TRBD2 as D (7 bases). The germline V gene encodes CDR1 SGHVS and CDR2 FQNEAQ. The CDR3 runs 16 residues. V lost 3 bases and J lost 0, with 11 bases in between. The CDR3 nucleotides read TGTGCCAGCAGCTTTCGGCGGGGGCCGAACACCGGGGAGCTGTTTTTT. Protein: CASSFRRGPNTGELFF. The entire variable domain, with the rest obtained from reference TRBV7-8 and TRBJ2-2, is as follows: GAGVSQSPRYKVAKRGQDVALRCDPISGHVSLFWYQQALGQGPEFLTYFQNEAQLDKSGLPSDRFFAERPEGSVSTLKIQRTQQEDSAVYLCASSFRRGPNTGELFFGEGSRLTVL.

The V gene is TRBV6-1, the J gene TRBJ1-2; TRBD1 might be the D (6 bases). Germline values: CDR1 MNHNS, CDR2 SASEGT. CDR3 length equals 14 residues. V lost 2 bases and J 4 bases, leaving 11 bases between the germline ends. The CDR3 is CASSEPQGGYGYTF. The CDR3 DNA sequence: TGTGCCAGCAGTGAACCACAGGGCGGCTATGGCTACACCTTC.

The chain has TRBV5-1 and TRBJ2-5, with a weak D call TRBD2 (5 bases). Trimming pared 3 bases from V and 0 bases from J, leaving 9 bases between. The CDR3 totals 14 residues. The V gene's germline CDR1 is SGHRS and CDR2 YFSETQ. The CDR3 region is CASSSMTNQETQYF. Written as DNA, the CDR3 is TGCGCCAGCAGCTCAATGACTAACCAAGAGACCCAGTACTTC. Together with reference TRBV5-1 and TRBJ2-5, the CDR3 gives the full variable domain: KAGVTQTPRYLIKTRGQQVTLSCSPISGHRSVSWYQQTPGQGLQFLFEYFSETQRNKGNFPGRFSGRQFSNSRSEMNVSTLELGDSALYLCASSSMTNQETQYFGPGTRLLVL.

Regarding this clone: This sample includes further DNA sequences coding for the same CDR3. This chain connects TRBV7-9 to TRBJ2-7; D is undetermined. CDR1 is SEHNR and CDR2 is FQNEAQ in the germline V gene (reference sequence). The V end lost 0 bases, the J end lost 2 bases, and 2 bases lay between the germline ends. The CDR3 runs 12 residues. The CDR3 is CASSLAAYEQYF. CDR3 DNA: TGTGCCAGCAGCTTAGCAGCCTACGAGCAGTACTTC.

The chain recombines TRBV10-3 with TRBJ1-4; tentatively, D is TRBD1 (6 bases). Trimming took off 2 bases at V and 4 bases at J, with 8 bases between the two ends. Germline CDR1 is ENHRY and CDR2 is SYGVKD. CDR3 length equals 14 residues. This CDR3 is CAISEDRYNEKLFF. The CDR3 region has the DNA TGTGCCATCAGTGAGGACAGGTATAATGAAAAACTGTTTTTT.

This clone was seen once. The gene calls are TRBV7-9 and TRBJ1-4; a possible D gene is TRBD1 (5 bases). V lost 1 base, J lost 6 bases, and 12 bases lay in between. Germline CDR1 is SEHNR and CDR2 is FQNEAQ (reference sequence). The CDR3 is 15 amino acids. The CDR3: CASSLDGLGDEKLFF. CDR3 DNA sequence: TGTGCCAGCAGCTTAGACGGTCTGGGGGATGAAAAACTGTTTTTT.

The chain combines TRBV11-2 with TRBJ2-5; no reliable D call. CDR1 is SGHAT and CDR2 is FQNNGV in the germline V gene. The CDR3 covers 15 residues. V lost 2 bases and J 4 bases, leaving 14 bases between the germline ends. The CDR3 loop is CASSLSLGGIETQYF. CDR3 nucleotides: TGTGCCAGCAGCTTATCACTGGGTGGGATAGAGACCCAGTACTTC.

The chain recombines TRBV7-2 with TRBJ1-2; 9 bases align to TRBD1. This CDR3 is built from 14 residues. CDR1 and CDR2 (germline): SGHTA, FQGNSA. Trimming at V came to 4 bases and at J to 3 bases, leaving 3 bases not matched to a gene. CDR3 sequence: CASSSGTGYYGYTF. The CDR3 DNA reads TGTGCCAGCAGCTCCGGGACAGGGTACTATGGCTACACCTTC.

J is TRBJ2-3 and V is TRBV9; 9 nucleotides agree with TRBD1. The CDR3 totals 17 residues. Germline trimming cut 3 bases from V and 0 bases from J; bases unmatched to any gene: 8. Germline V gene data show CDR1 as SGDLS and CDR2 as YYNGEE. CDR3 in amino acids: CASSALTGTGSTDTQYF. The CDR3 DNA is TGTGCCAGCAGCGCCTTAACGGGGACAGGGAGCACAGATACGCAGTATTTT.

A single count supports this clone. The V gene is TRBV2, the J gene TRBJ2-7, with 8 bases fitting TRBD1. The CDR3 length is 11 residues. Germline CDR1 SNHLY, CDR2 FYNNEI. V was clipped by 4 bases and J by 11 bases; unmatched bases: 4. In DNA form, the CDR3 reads TGTGCCAGCAGTGCCCGGACAGGGAAGTACTTC. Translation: CASSARTGKYF.